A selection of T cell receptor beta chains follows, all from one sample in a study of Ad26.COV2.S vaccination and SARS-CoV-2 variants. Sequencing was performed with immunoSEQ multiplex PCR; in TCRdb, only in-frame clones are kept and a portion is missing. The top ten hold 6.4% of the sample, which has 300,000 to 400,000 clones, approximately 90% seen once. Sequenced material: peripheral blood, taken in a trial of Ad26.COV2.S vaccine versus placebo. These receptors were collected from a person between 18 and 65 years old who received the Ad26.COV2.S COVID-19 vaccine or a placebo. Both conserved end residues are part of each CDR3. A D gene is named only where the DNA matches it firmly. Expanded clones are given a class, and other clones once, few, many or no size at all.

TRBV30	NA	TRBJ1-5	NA	TGTGCCTGGAGTGTTCGGGCTTCGGATCAGCCCCAGCATTTT	CAWSVRASDQPQHF
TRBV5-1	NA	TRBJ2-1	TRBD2	TGCGCCAGCAGCCCCGAAGCGGGGGCAACCTACAATGAGCAGTTCTTC	CASSPEAGATYNEQFF
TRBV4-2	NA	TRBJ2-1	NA	TGTGCCAGCAGCCAAGATCGGGCTTCTTCCTACAATGAGCAGTTCTTC	CASSQDRASSYNEQFF
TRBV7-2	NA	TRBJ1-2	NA	TGTGCCAGCAGCTTAGATATGCGACAGGCAAACTATGGCTACACCTTC	CASSLDMRQANYGYTF
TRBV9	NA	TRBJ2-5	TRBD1	TGTGCCAGCAGCGCGGGACAGCTCTCCCAAGAGACCCAGTACTTC	CASSAGQLSQETQYF
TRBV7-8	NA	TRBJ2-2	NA	TGTGCCAGCAGCTACGTTGGGAACGGGGAGCTGTTTTTT	CASSYVGNGELFF
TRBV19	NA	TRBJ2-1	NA	TGTGCCAGTAGTATTTTCGCGACTCGTACCTACAATGAGCAGTTCTTC	CASSIFATRTYNEQFF
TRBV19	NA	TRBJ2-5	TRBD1	TGTGCCAGTACCCCCAGCCCGGGACAGGGGTACGAGACCCAGTACTTC	CASTPSPGQGYETQYF
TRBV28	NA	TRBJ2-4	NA	TGTGCCAGCAGTCTAAGCCCCAAAAACATTCAGTACTTC	CASSLSPKNIQYF
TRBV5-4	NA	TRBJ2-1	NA	TGTGCCAGCAGGGAGGGACCCCTCGTTAAGAATGAGCAGTTCTTC	CASREGPLVKNEQFF
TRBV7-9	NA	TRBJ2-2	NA	TGTGCCAGCAGCTTAAATAAGGGTGTCGGGGAGCTGTTTTTT	CASSLNKGVGELFF
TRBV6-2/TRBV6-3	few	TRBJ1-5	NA	TGTGCCAGCAGTGCTCCCGGGGTCCAGCCCCAGCATTTT	CASSAPGVQPQHF
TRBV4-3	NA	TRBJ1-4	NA	TGCGCCAGCAGCCAAGATCCAATGACCACCTTTAATGAAAAACTGTTTTTT	CASSQDPMTTFNEKLFF
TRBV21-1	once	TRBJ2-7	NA	TGTGCCAGCAGCAAAGGGTGGAGGGGCTCCTACGAGCAGTACTTC	CASSKGWRGSYEQYF
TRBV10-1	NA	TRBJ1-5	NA	TGCGCCAGCAGTGACCAGGTAAGGGATCAGCCCCAGCATTTT	CASSDQVRDQPQHF
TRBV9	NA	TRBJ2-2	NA	TGTGCCAGCAGCGTAGGGCCGGGAACCGGGGAGCTGTTTTTT	CASSVGPGTGELFF
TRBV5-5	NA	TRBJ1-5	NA	TGTGCCAGCAGCCTTGGACCGGGGGACAATCAGCCCCAGCATTTT	CASSLGPGDNQPQHF
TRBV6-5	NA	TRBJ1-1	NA	TGTGCCAGCAGACCCCTAGGGGCGGCAACGGAAGCTTTCTTT	CASRPLGAATEAFF
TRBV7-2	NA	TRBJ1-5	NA	TGTGCCAGCGGGGAAAAGCCCCAGCATTTT	CASGEKPQHF
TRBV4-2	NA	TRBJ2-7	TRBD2	TGTGCCAGCAGCCCGTCCGGGACCGGGGGGGGCGAGCAGTACTTC	CASSPSGTGGGEQYF
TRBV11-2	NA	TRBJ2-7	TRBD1	TGTGCCAGCAGCACCCCTCACAGGGGCGACTACGAGCAGTACTTC	CASSTPHRGDYEQYF
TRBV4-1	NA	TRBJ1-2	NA	TGCGCCAGCAGCCGAGTGTCCAGCTATGGCTACACCTTC	CASSRVSSYGYTF
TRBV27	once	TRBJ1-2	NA	TGTGCCAGCAGTTTTGGGGTGGGAAACTATGGCTACACCTTC	CASSFGVGNYGYTF
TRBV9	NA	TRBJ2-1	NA	TGTGCCAGCAGCGTAGACGTGCGGGACGCCTACAATGAGCAGTTCTTC	CASSVDVRDAYNEQFF
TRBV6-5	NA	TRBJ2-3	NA	TGTGCCAGCAGTTCCTCGGGGTACGGCGGAGATACGCAGTATTTT	CASSSSGYGGDTQYF
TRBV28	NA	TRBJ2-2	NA	TGTGCCAGCAGTTTATTGGCAGGGGAGCTGTTTTTT	CASSLLAGELFF
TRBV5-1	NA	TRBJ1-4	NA	TGCGCCAGCAGCTCCTCCGGACTTAGTGGAGAAAAACTGTTTTTT	CASSSSGLSGEKLFF
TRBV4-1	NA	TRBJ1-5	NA	TGCGCCAGCAGCCTTAATGGGCAGGGCAATCAGCCCCAGCATTTT	CASSLNGQGNQPQHF
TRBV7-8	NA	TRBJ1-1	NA	TGTGCCAGCAGCCAAGGCCGGGAGAACACTGAAGCTTTCTTT	CASSQGRENTEAFF
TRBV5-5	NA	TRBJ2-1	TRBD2	TGTGCCAGCAGCTTGACTAGCGGGACCGAATTCAGTGAGCAGTTCTTC	CASSLTSGTEFSEQFF
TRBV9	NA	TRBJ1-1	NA	TGTGCCAGCAGCGGCCCCCTAAATGCAGGGGTTTTTTTGCACACTGAAGCTTTCTTT	CASSGPLNAGVFLHTEAFF
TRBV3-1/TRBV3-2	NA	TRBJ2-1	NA	TGTGCCAGCAGCCAGCTCCCCACAGGACTTAACAATGAGCAGTTCTTC	CASSQLPTGLNNEQFF
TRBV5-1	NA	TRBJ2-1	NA	TGCGCCAGCAGCTTTCGGCGGGACATAGGAGTCAATGAGCAGTTCTTC	CASSFRRDIGVNEQFF
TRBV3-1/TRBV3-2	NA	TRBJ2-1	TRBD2	TGTGCCAGCAGCCAAGTAGGCATTGAGCGGGAGATACACTCCTACAATGAGCAGTTCTTC	CASSQVGIEREIHSYNEQFF
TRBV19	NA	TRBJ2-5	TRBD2	TGTGCCAGTAGCGCGGGACTAGCGAGTAAGACCCAGTACTTC	CASSAGLASKTQYF
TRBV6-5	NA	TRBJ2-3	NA	TGTGCCAGCAGTTATCAGTCGAGGGGGACAGATACGCAGTATTTT	CASSYQSRGTDTQYF
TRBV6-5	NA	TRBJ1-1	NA	TGTGCCAGTGAGACAGGCTTCAACACTGAAGCTTTCTTT	CASETGFNTEAFF
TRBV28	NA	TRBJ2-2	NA	TGTGCCAGCAGTTCAGGACTAATCACCGGGGAGCTGTTTTTT	CASSSGLITGELFF
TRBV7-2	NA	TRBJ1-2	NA	TGTGCCAGCAGCTTAGTCCGGGGGGCTGACTATGGCTACACCTTC	CASSLVRGADYGYTF
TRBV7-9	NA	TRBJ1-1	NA	TGTGCCAGCAGCCGGTCGTGGGATGAAGCTTTCTTT	CASSRSWDEAFF
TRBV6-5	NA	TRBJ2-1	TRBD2	TGTGCCAGCAGTTCCGGGGGGGCAAACGATGAGCAGTTCTTC	CASSSGGANDEQFF
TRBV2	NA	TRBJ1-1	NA	TGTGCCTCCACGGTGGGCAGGAACACTGAAGCTTTCTTT	CASTVGRNTEAFF
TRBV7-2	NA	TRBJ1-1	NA	TGTGCCAGCAGCTTAGAAAGGAACACTGAAGCTTTCTTT	CASSLERNTEAFF
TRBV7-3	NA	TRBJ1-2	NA	TGTGCCAGCAGCTCACCTGTCGGGGCTGGCTACACCTTC	CASSSPVGAGYTF
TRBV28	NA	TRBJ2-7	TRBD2	TGTGCCAGCAGTCCCGGGGGGGGAGGTAGAACTTCCTACGAGCAGTACTTC	CASSPGGGGRTSYEQYF
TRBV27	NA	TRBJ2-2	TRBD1	TGTGCCAGCAGTGAGGACAGGGGGCCCGGCGGGGAGCTGTTTTTT	CASSEDRGPGGELFF
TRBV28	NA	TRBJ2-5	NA	TGTGCCAGCAGAGGACCGTCGGAGACCCAGTACTTC	CASRGPSETQYF
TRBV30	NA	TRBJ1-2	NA	TGTGCCTGGAGTGTTCAGGGTGTTGGCTACACCTTC	CAWSVQGVGYTF
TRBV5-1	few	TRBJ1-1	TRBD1	TGCGCCAGCAGCGCAAAGGACAGGGTGAACACTGAAGCTTTCTTT	CASSAKDRVNTEAFF
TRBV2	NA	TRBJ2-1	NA	TGTGCCAGCAGTGAAGCGACGGGGATTCAGTTCTTC	CASSEATGIQFF
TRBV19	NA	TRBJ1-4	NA	TGTGCCAGTAGTCTCGTGACTTATGAAAAACTGTTTTTT	CASSLVTYEKLFF